This entry features one TCR beta chain sequence. The sample belongs to a study of blood T cell repertoires in COVID-19. The wider study: Some COVID-19 samples were acute and others convalescent; all came from the United States, Italy and Spain. Nucleic acid was either cDNA or gDNA, and it came from T cells, B-cell-depleted T cells, or PBMCs.

Source study methods: Estimates of nucleated cell counts were drawn from the amplification of reference gene primers. This table comes from immunoSEQ multiplex PCR, and its TCRdb copy is limited to in-frame clones, with some not included. V, J and clone size are those of that table, while D and trimming were read from the DNA. In the table there are fewer than 130,000 clones, just over 75% of which are singletons. Germline V lookup: CDR1 SGDLS, CDR2 YYNGEE. Trimming removed 0 bases from V and 4 bases from J; junction bases left unmatched: 7. This CDR3 has 16 amino acids. The rearrangement uses TRBV9 and TRBJ1-2; the match to TRBD1 covers 9 bases. The sequencing sample was made of peripheral blood. This TCR came from a woman older than 75 with acute or convalescent COVID-19. CDR3 in amino acids: CASSVGSPTGGYGYTF. The CDR3 DNA reads as TGTGCCAGCAGCGTAGGCTCACCGACAGGGGGCTATGGCTACACCTTC. The entire variable domain, with the rest obtained from reference TRBV9 and TRBJ1-2, is as follows: DSGVTQTPKHLITATGQRVTLRCSPRSGDLSVYWYQQSLDQGLQFLIQYYNGEERAKGNILERFSAQQFPDLHSELNLSSLELGDSALYFCASSVGSPTGGYGYTFGSGTRLTVV.